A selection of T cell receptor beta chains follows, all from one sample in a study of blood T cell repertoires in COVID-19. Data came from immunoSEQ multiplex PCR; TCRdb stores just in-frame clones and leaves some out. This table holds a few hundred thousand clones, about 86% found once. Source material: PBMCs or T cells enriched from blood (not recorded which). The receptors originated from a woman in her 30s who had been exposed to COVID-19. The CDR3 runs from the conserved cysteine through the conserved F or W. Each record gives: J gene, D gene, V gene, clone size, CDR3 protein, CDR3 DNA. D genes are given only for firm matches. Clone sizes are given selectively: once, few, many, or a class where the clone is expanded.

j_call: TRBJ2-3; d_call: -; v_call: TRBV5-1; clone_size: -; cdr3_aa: CASSPAAQTTDTQYF; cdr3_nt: TGCGCCAGCAGCCCCGCGGCACAAACGACAGATACGCAGTATTTT
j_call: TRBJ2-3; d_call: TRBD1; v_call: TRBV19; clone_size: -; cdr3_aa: CASSMLDRANTDTQYF; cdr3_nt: TGTGCCAGTAGTATGCTGGACAGGGCAAACACAGATACGCAGTATTTT
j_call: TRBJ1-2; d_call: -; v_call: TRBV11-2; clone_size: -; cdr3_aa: CASSMIPGKQGYTF; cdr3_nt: TGTGCCAGCAGCATGATCCCAGGGAAGCAAGGCTACACCTTC
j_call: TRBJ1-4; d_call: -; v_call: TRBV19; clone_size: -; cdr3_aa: CASSKDSQLSANEKLFF; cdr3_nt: TGTGCCAGTAGTAAGGACAGCCAACTCTCAGCTAATGAAAAACTGTTTTTT
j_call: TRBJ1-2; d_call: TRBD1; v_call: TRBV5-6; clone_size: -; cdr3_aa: CASSLGGQGVYGYTF; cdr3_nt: TGTGCCAGCAGCTTGGGCGGACAGGGGGTCTATGGCTACACCTTC
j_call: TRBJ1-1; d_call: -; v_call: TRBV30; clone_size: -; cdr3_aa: CAWRAGTNTEAFF; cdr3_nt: TGTGCCTGGAGGGCAGGGACTAACACTGAAGCTTTCTTT
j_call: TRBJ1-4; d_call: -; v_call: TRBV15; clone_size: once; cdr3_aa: CATSRDLGLGEKLFF; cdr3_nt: TGTGCCACCAGCAGAGATTTAGGACTAGGGGAAAAACTGTTTTTT
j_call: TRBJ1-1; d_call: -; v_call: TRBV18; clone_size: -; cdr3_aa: CASSRARGLGTEAFF; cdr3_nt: TGTGCCAGCTCCCGGGCTAGGGGTTTGGGCACTGAAGCTTTCTTT
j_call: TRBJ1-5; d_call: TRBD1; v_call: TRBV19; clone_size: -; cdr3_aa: CASSSGTGFYSNQPQHF; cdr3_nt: TGTGCCAGTAGTTCAGGGACAGGTTTCTATAGCAATCAGCCCCAGCATTTT
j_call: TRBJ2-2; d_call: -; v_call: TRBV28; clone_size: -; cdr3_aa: CASSLSGQRAGELFF; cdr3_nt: TGTGCCAGCAGTTTATCGGGCCAGAGGGCCGGGGAGCTGTTTTTT
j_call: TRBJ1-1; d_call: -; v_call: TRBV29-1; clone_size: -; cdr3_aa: CSVEGQIPNTEAFF; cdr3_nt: TGCAGCGTTGAAGGTCAAATTCCGAACACTGAAGCTTTCTTT
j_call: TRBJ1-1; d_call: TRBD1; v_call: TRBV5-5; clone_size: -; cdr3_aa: CASKTGGIRAPEAFF; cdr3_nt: TGTGCCAGCAAAACAGGGGGGATCCGGGCACCTGAAGCTTTCTTT
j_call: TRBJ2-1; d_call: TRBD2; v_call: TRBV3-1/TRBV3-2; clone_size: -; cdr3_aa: CASRWGGGASNEQFF; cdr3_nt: TGTGCCAGCCGGTGGGGCGGGGGGGCCTCAAATGAGCAGTTCTTC
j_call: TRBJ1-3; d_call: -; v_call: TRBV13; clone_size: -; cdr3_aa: CASSLGGTSGNTIYF; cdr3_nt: TGTGCCAGCAGCTTAGGCGGGACATCCGGAAACACCATATATTTT
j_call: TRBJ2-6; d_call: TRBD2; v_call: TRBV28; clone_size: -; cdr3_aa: CASGENSGANVLTF; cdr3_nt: TGTGCAAGCGGGGAGAACTCTGGGGCCAACGTCCTGACTTTC
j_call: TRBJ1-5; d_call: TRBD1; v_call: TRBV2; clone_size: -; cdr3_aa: CASRQGARNQPQHF; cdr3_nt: TGTGCCAGCAGGCAGGGGGCCAGGAATCAGCCCCAGCATTTT
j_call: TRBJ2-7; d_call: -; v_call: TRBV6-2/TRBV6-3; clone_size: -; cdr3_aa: CASSYIGRSEQYF; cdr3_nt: TGTGCCAGCAGTTATATAGGGAGAAGCGAGCAGTACTTC
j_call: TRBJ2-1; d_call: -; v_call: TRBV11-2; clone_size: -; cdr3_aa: CASSLSNEQFF; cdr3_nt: TGTGCCAGCAGCTTATCGAATGAGCAGTTCTTC
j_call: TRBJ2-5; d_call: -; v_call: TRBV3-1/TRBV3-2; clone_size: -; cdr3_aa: CASSLDGGIGETQYF; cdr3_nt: TGTGCCAGCAGCCTCGATGGGGGGATAGGAGAGACCCAGTACTTC
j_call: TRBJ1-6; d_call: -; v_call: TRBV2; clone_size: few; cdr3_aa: CASSESGDYNSPLHF; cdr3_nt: TGTGCCAGCAGTGAATCAGGGGACTATAATTCACCCCTCCACTTT
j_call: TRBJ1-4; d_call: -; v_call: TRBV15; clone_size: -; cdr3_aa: CATSSLQGLGEKLFF; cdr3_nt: TGTGCCACCAGCTCTTTACAGGGTTTAGGGGAAAAACTGTTTTTT
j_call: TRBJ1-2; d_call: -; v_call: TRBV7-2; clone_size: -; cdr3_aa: CASSLGSKGAYGGYTF; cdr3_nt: TGTGCCAGCAGCTTAGGGTCCAAAGGGGCGTACGGAGGCTACACCTTC
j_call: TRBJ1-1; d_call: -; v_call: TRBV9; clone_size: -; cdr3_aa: CASSVGMAGEAFF; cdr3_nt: TGTGCCAGCAGCGTAGGGATGGCAGGGGAAGCTTTCTTT
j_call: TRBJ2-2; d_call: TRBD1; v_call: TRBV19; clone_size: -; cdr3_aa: CASAPGTANTGELFF; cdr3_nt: TGTGCCAGTGCCCCCGGGACAGCCAACACCGGGGAGCTGTTTTTT
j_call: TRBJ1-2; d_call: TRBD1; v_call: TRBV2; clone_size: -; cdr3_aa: CASSEYTGDYGYTF; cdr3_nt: TGTGCCAGCAGTGAATACACAGGGGACTATGGCTACACCTTC